These 9 T cell receptor beta chains share one sample of origin, sequenced in a study of human T cells and chemical hapten exposure. Time point here: patch test 1, 2 weeks after DPC sensitization. The treatment denotes: therapeutic diphenylcyclopropenone sensitization with weekly scalp DPC. TCRdb re-called the RACE reads with MiXCR, one entry per CDR3 protein. Here the sample spans about 120,000 distinct CDR3 sequences, approximately 13% being singletons. This specimen consisted of whole blood, obtained in connection with sensitization to the hapten diphenylcyclopropenone (DPC). The receptors derive from a man between 18 and 35 years old with alopecia areata. Some clones in this sample may be carry-over from other donors' samples.

Here the CDR3 reads CASSATGTGHTEAFF. CDR3 nucleotide sequence: TGTGCCAGCAGCGCGACAGGGACAGGGCACACTGAAGCTTTCTTT. The chain carries TRBV7-3 and TRBJ1-1; 9 nucleotides match TRBD1. The CDR3 has 15 amino acids. The germline V gene encodes CDR1 SGHTA and CDR2 FQGTGA. The ends lost 5 bases at V and 3 bases at J; junction bases unmatched: 7.

The J gene is TRBJ2-5, the V gene TRBV7-3; D unresolved. This CDR3 region has 14 residues. V was pared by 1 base and J by 2 bases, with 8 bases between. Germline CDR1 SGHTA, CDR2 FQGTGA. In DNA, the CDR3 is TGTGCCAGCAGCTTAAATGGCTTTCAAGAGACCCAGTACTTC. Translating it yields CASSLNGFQETQYF. Complete variable domain (other parts from reference TRBV7-3 and TRBJ2-5): GAGVSQTPSNKVTEKGKYVELRCDPISGHTALYWYRQSLGQGPEFLIYFQGTGAADDSGLPNDRFFAVRPEGSVSTLKIQRTERGDSAVYLCASSLNGFQETQYFGPGTRLLVL.

This clonotype was seen a few times. J is TRBJ1-1 and V is TRBV6-6, with a possible D match to TRBD1 (5 bases). In germline, CDR1 is MNHNY, CDR2 SVGAGI (reference sequence). Trimming took off 7 bases at V and 5 bases at J, with 14 bases between the two ends. The length of the CDR3 is 13 residues. CDR3 sequence reads: CASTRDLGTEAFF. The DNA of the CDR3 is TGTGCCAGCACAAGGGACTTGGGGACTGAAGCTTTCTTT.

The rearrangement uses TRBV5-5 and TRBJ2-2, with TRBD1 matching 9 bases. The CDR3 has 15 residues. V gave up 4 bases and J gave up 6 bases; unmatched junction bases: 7. The germline V gene encodes CDR1 SGHKS and CDR2 YYEKEE (reference sequence). Here the CDR3 reads CASSGTGTIPGELFF. The CDR3 DNA is TGTGCCAGCAGCGGGACAGGGACGATCCCCGGGGAGCTGTTTTTT.

This clonotype turned up a few times. The genes are TRBV12-3 or TRBV12-4 and TRBJ2-1, with a possible D match to TRBD2 (6 bases). The CDR3 runs to 16 residues. The V gene lost 2 bases and the J gene lost 14 bases, with 25 bases spanning the gap. For the CDR3, the DNA is TGTGCCAGCAGTTTAATGTGGTGGGACTCAGCGTTAGTGGAGTTCTTC. It translates to CASSLMWWDSALVEFF.

A few counts support this clonotype. The rearrangement uses TRBV5-5 and TRBJ1-2; tentatively, D is TRBD1 (5 bases). Trimming shortened V by 1 base and J by 6 bases, and 10 bases separated the two germline ends. The CDR3 has 13 amino acids. Germline lookup yields CDR1 SGHKS and CDR2 YYEKEE (reference sequence). The CDR3 protein is CASSLPTGDGYTF. CDR3 DNA sequence: TGTGCCAGCAGCTTGCCCACGGGGGATGGCTACACCTTC. Filled out from reference TRBV5-5 and TRBJ1-2, the complete variable domain reads DAGVTQSPTHLIKTRGQQVTLRCSPISGHKSVSWYQQVLGQGPQFIFQYYEKEERGRGNFPDRFSARQFPNYSSELNVNALLLGDSALYLCASSLPTGDGYTFGSGTRLTVV.

This clonotype has at least ten counts. The CDR3 reads CASSLVIDNEKLFF. The DNA of the CDR3 is TGTGCCAGCAGCTTAGTTATCGATAATGAAAAACTGTTTTTT. The rearrangement uses TRBV7-2 and TRBJ1-4; D is uncertain. Germline V gene data show CDR1 as SGHTA and CDR2 as FQGNSA. The V end lost 1 base, the J end lost 4 bases, and 7 bases lay between the germline ends. The CDR3 is 14 amino acids.

This clonotype was detected many times. The chain joins TRBV6-2 or TRBV6-3 to TRBJ1-1; a weak D match, TRBD1 (5 bases). This CDR3 has 17 residues. The ends were cut back, 4 bases at V and 5 bases at J, with 23 bases in the middle. The V gene's germline CDR1 is MNHEY and CDR2 SVGEGT. CDR3: CASSFRSAGKRGTEAFF. The CDR3 DNA reads TGTGCCAGCAGTTTCCGGTCGGCAGGGAAGAGAGGAACTGAAGCTTTCTTT.

DNA of the CDR3: TGTGCCAGCAGCTCTAGGGGGGAAGAGCAGTACTTC. This translates into CASSSRGEEQYF. The chain has TRBV7-6 and TRBJ2-7; D tentatively reads TRBD1 or TRBD2 (6 bases each). Trimming took 4 bases from V and 7 from J, leaving 11 bases between them. The CDR3 spans 12 residues. Looked up from germline, CDR1 is SGHVS and CDR2 is FNYEAQ.